This is a list of T cell receptor beta chains from one sample in a study of shared clonotypes between healthy human individuals. Sequenced by immunoSEQ multiplex PCR; TCRdb stores in-frame clones only, minus some. Altogether 2 million to 2.5 million clones are present, around 95% being singletons, with the ten largest covering approximately 0.13%. The sample taken for sequencing was naive CD4+ T cells sorted from blood. Receptors originate from a man aged 18 to 29 in good health. Both conserved end residues are part of each CDR3. D genes are given only for firm matches.

j_call: TRBJ2-5; v_call: TRBV4-2; d_call: TRBD2; cdr3_nt: TGTGCCAGCAGCCAAGATGTCAGCGGGGGGGCCCAAGAGACCCAGTACTTC; cdr3_aa: CASSQDVSGGAQETQYF
j_call: TRBJ2-2; v_call: TRBV9; d_call: TRBD2; cdr3_nt: TGTGCCAGCAGCCCGTTAGCGGGAACCGGGGAGCTGTTTTTT; cdr3_aa: CASSPLAGTGELFF
j_call: TRBJ1-5; v_call: TRBV6-1; d_call: -; cdr3_nt: TGTGCCAGCAGTGACTGGATGCAGGCCAAGCAGCCCCAGCATTTT; cdr3_aa: CASSDWMQAKQPQHF
j_call: TRBJ1-5; v_call: TRBV5-4; d_call: -; cdr3_nt: TGTGCCAGCAGCTTGGACGGAGCACAAATTAATCAGCCCCAGCATTTT; cdr3_aa: CASSLDGAQINQPQHF
j_call: TRBJ1-1; v_call: TRBV10-3; d_call: -; cdr3_nt: TGTGCCATCGGGTCTAGCACGGATGGCGTGGAAGCTTTCTTT; cdr3_aa: CAIGSSTDGVEAFF
j_call: TRBJ2-7; v_call: TRBV2; d_call: TRBD1; cdr3_nt: TGTGCCAGCAGGACAGGGGCATACGAGCAGTACTTC; cdr3_aa: CASRTGAYEQYF
j_call: TRBJ1-5; v_call: TRBV19; d_call: TRBD1; cdr3_nt: TGTGCCAGTAGTATAGGGACAGGACTTAGCAATCAGCCCCAGCATTTT; cdr3_aa: CASSIGTGLSNQPQHF
j_call: TRBJ2-7; v_call: TRBV5-8; d_call: TRBD2; cdr3_nt: TGTGCCAGCAGCTTCGATAGCGGGGGGCCCTCCTACGAGCAGTACTTC; cdr3_aa: CASSFDSGGPSYEQYF
j_call: TRBJ1-3; v_call: TRBV7-2; d_call: TRBD1; cdr3_nt: TGTGCCAGCAGCTCGGCGGGCCAGGGGGTAGTGGTCTCTGGAAACACCATATATTTT; cdr3_aa: CASSSAGQGVVVSGNTIYF
j_call: TRBJ2-7; v_call: TRBV30; d_call: -; cdr3_nt: TGTGCCTGGAGTATGTCTGGGTACGAGCAGTACTTC; cdr3_aa: CAWSMSGYEQYF
j_call: TRBJ1-1; v_call: TRBV29-1; d_call: -; cdr3_nt: TGCAGCCTCTTAAGGCAGGCGAACACTGAAGCTTTCTTT; cdr3_aa: CSLLRQANTEAFF
j_call: TRBJ2-3; v_call: TRBV6-1; d_call: TRBD1; cdr3_nt: TGTGCCAGCAGCCCATTGACAGGGCCCACAGATACGCAGTATTTT; cdr3_aa: CASSPLTGPTDTQYF
j_call: TRBJ1-1; v_call: TRBV29-1; d_call: -; cdr3_nt: TGCAGCGTTGAGCGAGGGGCCTCTGAAGCTTTCTTT; cdr3_aa: CSVERGASEAFF
j_call: TRBJ2-3; v_call: TRBV2; d_call: -; cdr3_nt: TGTGCCAGCAGTGTTCACCGGGACGCGGGGCCGCAGTATTTT; cdr3_aa: CASSVHRDAGPQYF
j_call: TRBJ2-2; v_call: TRBV7-2; d_call: -; cdr3_nt: TGTGCCAGCAGCTTAACAGTAGGAGCGAACACCGGGGAGCTGTTTTTT; cdr3_aa: CASSLTVGANTGELFF
j_call: TRBJ2-7; v_call: TRBV6-5; d_call: -; cdr3_nt: TGTGCCAGCAGGACGGGTTACGAGCAGTACTTC; cdr3_aa: CASRTGYEQYF
j_call: TRBJ1-1; v_call: TRBV4-1; d_call: -; cdr3_nt: TGCGCCAGCAGCCAGGGGACCCCGGGGGCTGAAGCTTTCTTT; cdr3_aa: CASSQGTPGAEAFF
j_call: TRBJ1-5; v_call: TRBV4-2; d_call: -; cdr3_nt: TGTGCCAGCAGCCAAGAGAATTTCCAGAATCAGCCCCAGCATTTT; cdr3_aa: CASSQENFQNQPQHF
j_call: TRBJ1-6; v_call: TRBV5-6; d_call: -; cdr3_nt: TGTGCCAGCAGCTTGGTTCAGGATAATTCACCCCTCCACTTT; cdr3_aa: CASSLVQDNSPLHF
j_call: TRBJ2-7; v_call: TRBV6-5; d_call: -; cdr3_nt: TGTGCCAGCAGTCGGGGTGGACAGTACGAGCAGTACTTC; cdr3_aa: CASSRGGQYEQYF
j_call: TRBJ2-7; v_call: TRBV2; d_call: -; cdr3_nt: TGTGCCAGCAGCGCCTCCGACCGGCTTGGGGAGCAGTACTTC; cdr3_aa: CASSASDRLGEQYF
j_call: TRBJ1-5; v_call: TRBV28; d_call: TRBD1; cdr3_nt: TGTGCCAGCAGTTCCGGGACAGATAGCAATCAGCCCCAGCATTTT; cdr3_aa: CASSSGTDSNQPQHF
j_call: TRBJ1-1; v_call: TRBV28; d_call: -; cdr3_nt: TGTGCCAGCAGCTCTGGGGAGGGGAACATGAACACTGAAGCTTTCTTT; cdr3_aa: CASSSGEGNMNTEAFF
j_call: TRBJ2-3; v_call: TRBV7-2; d_call: -; cdr3_nt: TGTGCCAGCAGCTTAGTGATGAACGGGAAAACAGATACGCAGTATTTT; cdr3_aa: CASSLVMNGKTDTQYF